These 13 T cell receptor beta chains originate from one sample sequenced in a study of shared clonotypes between healthy human individuals. Clones were sequenced by immunoSEQ multiplex PCR, and TCRdb holds only the in-frame ones, with some missing. The profile shows about 120,000 clones, approximately 70% of them singletons. The material sequenced was memory CD8+ T cells sorted from blood. Subset given: CD45RO+ cells pooled with CCR7-negative TemRA cells. These receptors all come from a woman aged 25 to 39 in good health.

V and J are TRBV28 and TRBJ2-7; 8 nucleotides match TRBD2. The CDR3 runs to 18 residues. V was clipped by 6 bases and J by 9 bases; unmatched bases: 25. CDR1 is MDHEN and CDR2 is SYDVKM in the germline V gene. The CDR3 DNA reads TGTGCCAGCAGCCCGGGACTAGTCGTTAGAGGGCGAAGGGAGGTGCAGTACTTC. As protein: CASSPGLVVRGRREVQYF.

A few counts support this clone. The chain joins TRBV28 to TRBJ1-2; D gene ambiguous. The length of the CDR3 is 13 residues. CDR1 is MDHEN and CDR2 is SYDVKM in the germline V gene. V lost 6 bases and J 5 bases, leaving 13 bases between the germline ends. The CDR3 bases are TGTGCCAGCAGCCCGGGTGGCCATTATGGCTACACCTTC. It codes for CASSPGGHYGYTF.

This clone was seen only a few times. V and J are TRBV14 and TRBJ2-1; 12 bases align to TRBD2. This CDR3 has 16 residues. V shed 4 bases, J shed 7 bases, and the junction held 8 bases outside the gene matches. Germline lookup yields CDR1 SGHDN and CDR2 FVKESK. The CDR3 region is CASSPGTSGFFNEQFF. The CDR3 DNA sequence: TGTGCCAGCAGCCCCGGGACTAGCGGGTTCTTTAATGAGCAGTTCTTC. Full variable domain (rest looked up from reference TRBV14 and TRBJ2-1): EAGVTQFPSHSVIEKGQTVTLRCDPISGHDNLYWYRRVMGKEIKFLLHFVKESKQDESGMPNNRFLAERTGGTYSTLKVQPAELEDSGVYFCASSPGTSGFFNEQFFGPGTRLTVL.

V gene TRBV7-9 combines with J gene TRBJ1-5; no definite D call. V was shortened by 5 bases and J by 9 bases, with 14 bases between the two germline ends. The CDR3 consists of 13 residues. The V gene's germline CDR1 is SEHNR and CDR2 FQNEAQ (reference sequence). The CDR3 nucleotides read TGTGCCAGCAGCCCCCGGACGCTTGGGCCCCAGCATTTT. Translated: CASSPRTLGPQHF. The full variable domain, with the rest looked up from reference TRBV7-9 and TRBJ1-5, is DTGVSQNPRHKITKRGQNVTFRCDPISEHNRLYWYRQTLGQGPEFLTYFQNEAQLEKSRLLSDRFSAERPKGSFSTLEIQRTEQGDSAMYLCASSPRTLGPQHFGDGTRLSIL.

This clone was recorded at least ten times. This chain links TRBV6-4 with TRBJ2-6; D remains unclear. Trimming removed 0 bases at V and 3 bases at J, with 0 bases between. The CDR3 is 13 amino acids. Germline CDR1 is MRHNA and CDR2 is SNTAGT. In DNA form, the CDR3 reads TGTGCCAGCAGTGACTCTGGGGCCAACGTCCTGACTTTC. Translating gives CASSDSGANVLTF.

This clone came up once. This chain joins TRBV5-4 and TRBJ2-3, with unresolved D. The germline V gene encodes CDR1 SGHNT and CDR2 YYREEE (reference sequence). This CDR3 comprises 12 residues. Trimming took 2 bases from V and 1 from J, leaving 2 bases between them. The CDR3 is CASSFGTDTQYF. DNA for the CDR3: TGTGCCAGCAGCTTTGGCACAGATACGCAGTATTTT.

The rearrangement joins TRBV9 to TRBJ2-7, with D perhaps TRBD1 (5 bases). Trimming took off 0 bases at V and 6 bases at J, with 13 bases between the two ends. Per the germline V gene, CDR1 is SGDLS and CDR2 is YYNGEE. The CDR3 runs to 14 residues. The DNA of the CDR3 is TGTGCCAGCAGCGTAGGTGGGGCTAGGGGCGAGCAGTACTTC. The encoded protein is CASSVGGARGEQYF.

This clone was counted between two and nine times. The rearrangement links TRBV18 to TRBJ2-3; no clear D gene. The CDR3 spans 16 residues. Trimming shortened V by 3 bases and J by 0 bases, and 13 bases separated the two germline ends. Per germline, CDR1 KGHSH and CDR2 LQKENI. This chain's CDR3 is CASSPPVPTSTDTQYF. As DNA, the CDR3 is TGTGCCAGCTCACCCCCGGTGCCTACTAGCACAGATACGCAGTATTTT.

Concerning this clone itself: A much larger clone is a single base away; this may be a read error. J is TRBJ2-7 and V is TRBV28, with a possible D match to TRBD2 (7 bases). Germline assignment: CDR1 MDHEN and CDR2 SYDVKM. The CDR3 is 12 amino acids. With 8 bases removed from V and 8 bases from J, the gap between germline ends came to 16 bases. The CDR3 DNA sequence: TGTGCCAGCCGGGGGGCGGGGGCCCAGCAGTACTTC. Residues: CASRGAGAQQYF.

This chain connects TRBV19 to TRBJ2-5; D perhaps matches TRBD1 (6 bases). Trimming took off 3 bases at V and 8 bases at J, with 13 bases between the two ends. Germline V gives CDR1 LNHDA, CDR2 SQIVND (reference sequence). This CDR3 spans 13 amino acids. The CDR3 DNA reads as TGTGCCAGTAGTATGGATCTCAGGGGTACCCAGTACTTC. Translated, it gives CASSMDLRGTQYF.

This rearrangement joins TRBV7-3 to TRBJ2-2; TRBD2 might be the D (5 bases). The germline V gene has CDR1 SGHTA and CDR2 FQGTGA. V was pared by 2 bases and J by 6 bases, with 7 bases between. CDR3 length equals 13 residues. This CDR3 is CASSLSDSGELFF. The DNA for the CDR3 is TGTGCCAGCAGCTTATCGGACTCCGGGGAGCTGTTTTTT.

The chain has TRBV27 and TRBJ2-5, with TRBD1 matching over 9 bases. Losses at the gene ends were 4 bases for V and 5 bases for J; bases not matched to a gene: 8. This CDR3 is 15 amino acids long. Per the germline V gene, CDR1 is MNHEY and CDR2 is SMNVEV (reference sequence). The CDR3 nucleotides read TGTGCCAGCAGTTGGTCGACAGGGGGAAGGGAGACCCAGTACTTC. It translates to CASSWSTGGRETQYF.

This clone was seen a single time. The V call is TRBV6-5, the J call TRBJ2-1, with TRBD2 matching 10 bases. CDR1 is MNHEY, CDR2 SVGAGI, per germline. After removal of 8 bases from V and 2 bases from J, the junction contained 3 bases not matched to a gene. This CDR3 contains 14 residues. The CDR3 DNA follows: TGTGCCAGCCGTGGACTAGCGGCCTACAATGAGCAGTTCTTC. This sequence encodes CASRGLAAYNEQFF.